The clone carrying this T cell receptor (beta chain) was found once. The antigen remains unidentified. This specimen comes from a study of cytomegalovirus exposure and HLA in healthy donors. The V end lost 4 bases, the J end lost 4 bases, and 13 bases lay between the germline ends. Germline V gives CDR1 MGHDK, CDR2 SYGVNS. This CDR3 spans 14 amino acids. Study findings and constraints: Owing to their indistinguishability, certain V segments, notably TRBV6-2 and TRBV6-3, were excluded. As a later analysis showed, several of the most significant clusters appeared to be linked to common viral pathogens. As confirmed in vitro, a few CMV-associated chains were specific for CMV antigens.

Vbeta (60) and Jbeta (13) primers were used in the PCR. Repertoires were generated with immunoSEQ multiplex PCR, while TCRdb's copy carries only in-frame clones and drops some. The data hold 150,000 to 200,000 clones, with 84% observed a single time. Healthy bone marrow donors made up the donors. The chain is built from TRBV25-1 and TRBJ1-1; D possibly corresponds to TRBD1 (6 bases). This receptor was obtained from a man in his thirties or forties in good health and CMV-seronegative. The material sequenced was PBMCs. The CDR3, as DNA: TGTGCCAGCAGTGCGTTACAGGGTGGCACTGAAGCTTTCTTT. Translated: CASSALQGGTEAFF.